This T cell receptor beta chain is drawn from a study of beta chain features in type 1 diabetes. Study outcomes and limitations: Naive, central memory and Treg TCRB repertoires appeared more alike in patients than in healthy donors. Any role of HLA type in TCRB rearrangement remained unresolved here. Type 1 diabetes patients showed a moderate but significant shortening of TCRB CDR3s in all four CD4+ subsets.

The whole isolated RNA underwent reverse transcription, so sequencing captured expressed TCRB transcripts. The average read count of naive, central memory and regulatory T cell samples was some 3.8 million. TCRdb's copy holds only in-frame clones and misses some; the assay was immunoSEQ multiplex PCR. This sample has around 130,000 clones; around 8.8% occur once, and the top ten carry roughly 0.75%. V shed 3 bases and J 2 bases; nucleotides not matched to a gene: 6. The germline V gene has CDR1 GTSNPN and CDR2 SVGIG (reference sequence). The length of the CDR3 is 14 residues. With respect to this clone: The target antigen is unknown.

This receptor was obtained from a man under 40 with type 1 diabetes. Sequenced input: central memory CD4+ T cells from blood. The chain combines TRBV30 with TRBJ2-7, with TRBD2 matching over 8 bases. The CDR3 spells CAWRYGGAPYEQYF. CDR3 nucleotides: TGTGCCTGGAGATACGGGGGGGCCCCCTACGAGCAGTACTTC.